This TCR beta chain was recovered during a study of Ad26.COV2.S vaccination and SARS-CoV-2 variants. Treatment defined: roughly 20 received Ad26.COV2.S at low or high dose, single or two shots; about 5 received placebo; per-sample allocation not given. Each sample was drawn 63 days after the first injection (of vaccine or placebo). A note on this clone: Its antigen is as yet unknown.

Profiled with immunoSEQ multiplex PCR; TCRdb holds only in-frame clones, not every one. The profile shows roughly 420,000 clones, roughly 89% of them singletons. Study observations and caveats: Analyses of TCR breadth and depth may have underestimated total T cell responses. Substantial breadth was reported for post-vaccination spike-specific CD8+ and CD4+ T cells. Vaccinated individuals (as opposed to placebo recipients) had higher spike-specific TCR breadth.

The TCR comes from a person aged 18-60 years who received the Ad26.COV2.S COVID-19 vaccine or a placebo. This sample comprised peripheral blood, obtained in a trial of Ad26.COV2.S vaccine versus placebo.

The chain's CDR3 is CASSLVGSVQETQYF. DNA for the CDR3: TGCGCCAGCAGCTTGGTAGGGTCAGTCCAAGAGACCCAGTACTTC. This chain connects TRBV5-1 to TRBJ2-5; D remains ambiguous. The V gene's germline CDR1 is SGHRS and CDR2 YFSETQ. CDR3 size: 15 residues. The V gene lost 0 bases and the J gene lost 1 base, with 10 bases spanning the gap.